This T cell receptor beta chain was recorded in a study of blood T cell repertoires in COVID-19. Study background: Material from acute and convalescent COVID-19 was sourced from the United States, Italy and Spain. Sources were T cells, B-cell-depleted T cells, or PBMCs; the material itself was cDNA or gDNA.

J lost 3 bases, V lost 5 bases, and 4 bases had no gene match. Germline V gene lookup returns CDR1 SEHNR and CDR2 FQNEAQ (reference sequence). This CDR3 spans 15 amino acids. This clone was recorded only once. In the original processing: How many nucleated cells were present was estimated from reference gene primer amplification. Produced via immunoSEQ multiplex PCR; TCRdb's table is partial and in-frame only. V, J and clone size are those of that table, while D and trimming were read from the DNA. The sample records some 140,000 clones, around 85% being singletons. This receptor was identified in a human donor in a cohort sampled during active COVID-19. Input material: peripheral blood. This sequence joins TRBV7-9 and TRBJ2-3, with TRBD1 identical over 11 bases. The CDR3 loop reads CASSPGQGVTDTQYF. As DNA, the CDR3 is TGTGCCAGCAGCCCGGGACAGGGGGTAACAGATACGCAGTATTTT.